The clone carrying this T cell receptor (beta chain) was seen just once. One end of the junction does not line up with germline, which may come from a read error. The sample belongs to a study of control samples from healthy donors and cancer patients. Here immunoSEQ multiplex PCR was the method, and the copy in TCRdb shows in-frame clones only, minus some. The table records about 82,000 clones, about 88% of them present only once. Looked up from germline, CDR1 is SGHTA and CDR2 is FQGNSA. The CDR3 is 15 residues long. This chain uses TRBV7-2 with TRBJ1-5; tentative D call: TRBD1 (5 bases). Sequences were obtained from blood. This clonotype was sampled from a middle-aged man in good health. CDR3 in DNA: TGTGCCAGCAGTTTAGGGGCTACAAGCAATCAGCCCCAGCATTTT. Its translation: CASSLGATSNQPQHF.